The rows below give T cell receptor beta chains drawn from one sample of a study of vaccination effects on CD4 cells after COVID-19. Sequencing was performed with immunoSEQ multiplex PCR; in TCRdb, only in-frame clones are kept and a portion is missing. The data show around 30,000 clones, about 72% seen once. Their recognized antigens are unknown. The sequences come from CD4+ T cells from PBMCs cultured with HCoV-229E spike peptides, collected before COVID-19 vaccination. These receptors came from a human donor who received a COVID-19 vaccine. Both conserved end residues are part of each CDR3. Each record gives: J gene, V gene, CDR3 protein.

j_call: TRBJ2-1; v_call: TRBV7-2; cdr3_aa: CASSGRDGGYNEQFF
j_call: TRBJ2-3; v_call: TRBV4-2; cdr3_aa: CASSPRQGGDTQYF
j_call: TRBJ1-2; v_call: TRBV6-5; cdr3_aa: CASSYSRTGGGYGYTF
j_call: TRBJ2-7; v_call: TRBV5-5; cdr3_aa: CASSSDRDRPYEQYF
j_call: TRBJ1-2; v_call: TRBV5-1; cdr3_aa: CASRKSQENYGYTF
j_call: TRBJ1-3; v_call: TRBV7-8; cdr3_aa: CASRDSISGNTIYF
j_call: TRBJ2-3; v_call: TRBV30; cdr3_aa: CAWSLSGGAPGTQYF
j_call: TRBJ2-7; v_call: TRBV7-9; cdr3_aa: CASSRTGGVAYEQYF
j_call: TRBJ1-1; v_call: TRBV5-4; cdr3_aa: CASSRDAEVGTEAFF
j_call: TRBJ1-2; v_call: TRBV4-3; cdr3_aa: CASSQAQDINYGYTF
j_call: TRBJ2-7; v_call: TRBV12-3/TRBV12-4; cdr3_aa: CASSADRGYEQYF
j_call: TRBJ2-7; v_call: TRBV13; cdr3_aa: CANRLELAGGHEQYF
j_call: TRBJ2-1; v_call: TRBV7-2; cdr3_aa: CASSLSGGLYNEQFF
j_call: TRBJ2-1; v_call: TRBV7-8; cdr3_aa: CASSQKWESYNEQFF
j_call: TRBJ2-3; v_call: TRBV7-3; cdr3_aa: CASSLKALASGGARDTQYF
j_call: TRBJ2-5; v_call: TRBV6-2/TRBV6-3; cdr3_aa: CASSWFQGGETQYF
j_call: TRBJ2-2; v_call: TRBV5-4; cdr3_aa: CASSREQGRTTGELFF
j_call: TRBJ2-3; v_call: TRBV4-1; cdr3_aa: CASSLDRGGSTDTQYF
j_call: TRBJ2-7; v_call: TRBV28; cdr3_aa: CASSPIDSSYEQYF
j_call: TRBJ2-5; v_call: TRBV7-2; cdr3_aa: CASSQRTGQETQYF
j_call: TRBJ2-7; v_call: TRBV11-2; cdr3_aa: CASRTGNSYEQYF
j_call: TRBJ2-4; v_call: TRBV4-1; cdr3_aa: CASSQTQGGRGIQYF
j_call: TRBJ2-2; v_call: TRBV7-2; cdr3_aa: CASGRGGVTGELFF
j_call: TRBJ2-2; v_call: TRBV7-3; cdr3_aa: CASSLGGVKGTGELFF
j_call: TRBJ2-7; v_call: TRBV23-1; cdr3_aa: CASSHPIPGPVSYEQYF
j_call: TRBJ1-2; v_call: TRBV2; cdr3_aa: CASTEGLSFYGYTF
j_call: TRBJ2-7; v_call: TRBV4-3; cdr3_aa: CASSQDGLAGVYEQYF
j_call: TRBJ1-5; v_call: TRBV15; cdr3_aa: CATSRDRLSQPQHF
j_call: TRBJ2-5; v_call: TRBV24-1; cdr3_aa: CATSYSGRGRETQYF
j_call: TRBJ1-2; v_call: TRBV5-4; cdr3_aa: CASSLGYGYTF
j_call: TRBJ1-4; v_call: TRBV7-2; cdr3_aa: CASSLNIGQSNEKLFF
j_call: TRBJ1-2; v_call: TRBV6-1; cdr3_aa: CASSEGAALYGYTF
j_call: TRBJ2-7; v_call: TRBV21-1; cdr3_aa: CASPPPDRPYEQYF
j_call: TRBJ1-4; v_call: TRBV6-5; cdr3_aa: CASSYSPQSGEKLFF
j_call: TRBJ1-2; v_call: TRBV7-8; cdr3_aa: CASSRREGYTF
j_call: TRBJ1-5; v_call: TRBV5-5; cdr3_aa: CASSLLPGSLGENQPQHF
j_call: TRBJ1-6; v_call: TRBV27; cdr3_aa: CASSASRGFNSPLHF
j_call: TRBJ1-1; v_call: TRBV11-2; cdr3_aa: CASSLGLQAEAFF
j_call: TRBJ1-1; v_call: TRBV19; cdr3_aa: CASSPDRVLNTEAFF
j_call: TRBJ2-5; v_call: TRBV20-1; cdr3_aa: CSAREETQYF
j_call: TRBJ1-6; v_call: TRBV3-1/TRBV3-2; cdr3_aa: CASRETGTGYSPLHF
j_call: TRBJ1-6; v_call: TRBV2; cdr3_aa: CASTDTSYNSPLHF
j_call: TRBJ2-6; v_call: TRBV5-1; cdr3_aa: CASSPGTSSGANVLTF
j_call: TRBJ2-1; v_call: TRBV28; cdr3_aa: CASMRVEGEQFF
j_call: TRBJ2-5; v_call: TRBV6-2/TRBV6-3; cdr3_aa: CASSYEVGSGGPGETQYF
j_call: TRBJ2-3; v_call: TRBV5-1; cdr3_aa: CASTRKGPSTDTQYF